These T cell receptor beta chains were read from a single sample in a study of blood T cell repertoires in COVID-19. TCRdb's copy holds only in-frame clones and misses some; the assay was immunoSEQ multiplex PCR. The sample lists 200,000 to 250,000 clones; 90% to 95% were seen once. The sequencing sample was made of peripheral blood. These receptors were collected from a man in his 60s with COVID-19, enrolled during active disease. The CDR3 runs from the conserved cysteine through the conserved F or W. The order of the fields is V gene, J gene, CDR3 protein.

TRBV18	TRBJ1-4	CASSPPSIQKLFF
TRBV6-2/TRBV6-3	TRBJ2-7	CASSYSRREQYF
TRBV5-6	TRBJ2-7	CASSLVSGASYEQYF
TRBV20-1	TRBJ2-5	CSASTGEETQYF
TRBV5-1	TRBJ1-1	CASSSQIQGAAEAFF
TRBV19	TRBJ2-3	CASSIPGGPSTDTQYF
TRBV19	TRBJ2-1	CASSIPLRDRGLNEQFF
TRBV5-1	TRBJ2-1	CASSFWTGDHDYYNEQFF
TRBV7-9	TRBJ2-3	CASSSGLAGRTDTQYF
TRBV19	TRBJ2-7	CASSWGGPRGYEQYF
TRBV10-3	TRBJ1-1	CAITGAKTEAFF
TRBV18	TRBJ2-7	CASSPPSYEQYF
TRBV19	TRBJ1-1	CASSPLGGYTEAFF
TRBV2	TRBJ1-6	CASRPQSSYNSPLHF
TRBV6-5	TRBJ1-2	CASSYSPGGGYTF
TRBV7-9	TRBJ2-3	CASSFRANGADTQYF
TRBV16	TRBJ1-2	CASSQSGGYGYTF
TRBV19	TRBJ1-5	CASSGSGGRFQPQHF
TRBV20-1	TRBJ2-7	CSASTSGVGWEQYF
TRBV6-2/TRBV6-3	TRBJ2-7	CASSYPGLAGNYAYF
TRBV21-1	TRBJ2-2	CASSPRESRYTGELFF
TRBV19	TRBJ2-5	CASSPQIGTGGETQYF
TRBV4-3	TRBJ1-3	CASSLLGVGAGNTIYF
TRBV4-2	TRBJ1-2	CASSQWTGGDGYTF
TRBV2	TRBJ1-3	CASSALEVEVGNTIYF
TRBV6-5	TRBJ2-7	CASSPWDKPYEQYF
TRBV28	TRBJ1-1	CASHITGGYTEAFF
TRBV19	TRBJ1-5	CASSPSLGQRFNQPQHF
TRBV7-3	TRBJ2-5	CASSPGDLYQETQYF
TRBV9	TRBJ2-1	CASSPWLAVSYNEQFF
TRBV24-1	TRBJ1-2	CATSRQGYGYTF
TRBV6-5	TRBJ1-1	CASRAEVAGRTEAFF
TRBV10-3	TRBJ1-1	CAISGTVLNTEAFF
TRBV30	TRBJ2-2	CAWSRAGTGELFF
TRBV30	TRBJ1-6	CARQGGGNSPLHF
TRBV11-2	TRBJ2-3	CASSHGATDTQYF
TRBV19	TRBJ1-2	CASSETGLSGYTF
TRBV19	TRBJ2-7	CASSITGQGAPYEQYF
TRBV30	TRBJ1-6	CAWSVRREDSPLHF
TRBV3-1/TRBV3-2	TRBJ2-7	CASSQASAGNYEQYF
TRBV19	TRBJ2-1	CASSITIRGFHSYNEQFF
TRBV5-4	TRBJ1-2	CASSPRQGNYGYTF
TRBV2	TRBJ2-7	CASSPLGSGPQYF
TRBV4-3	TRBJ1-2	CASSQRIRTGGTGYTF
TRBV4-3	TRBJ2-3	CASSQDRGGKDTQYF
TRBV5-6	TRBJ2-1	CASSLAEGLKGNEQFF
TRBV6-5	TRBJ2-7	CASSYRDRYEQYF
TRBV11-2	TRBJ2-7	CASSLELGSDIYSYEQYF
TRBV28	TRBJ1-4	CASRAQGTNEKLFF
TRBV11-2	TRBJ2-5	CASSQQLIGHFQYF
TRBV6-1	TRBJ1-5	CASSEGFGGRRGNQPQHF
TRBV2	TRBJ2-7	CASSEEAGAYEQYF
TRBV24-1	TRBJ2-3	CATSGSFVTDTQYF
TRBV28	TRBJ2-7	CASSLQSGGRDEQYF
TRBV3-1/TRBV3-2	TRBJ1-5	CASSQTGIGSNQPQHF
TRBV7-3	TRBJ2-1	CASSWTSIGDEQFF
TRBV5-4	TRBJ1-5	CASSSGTGVEQPQHF
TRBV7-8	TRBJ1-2	CASSRDLDPQWGQGEKGYTF
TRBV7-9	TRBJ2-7	CASSFSPSDEQYF
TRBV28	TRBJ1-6	CASSLGQGNSPLHF